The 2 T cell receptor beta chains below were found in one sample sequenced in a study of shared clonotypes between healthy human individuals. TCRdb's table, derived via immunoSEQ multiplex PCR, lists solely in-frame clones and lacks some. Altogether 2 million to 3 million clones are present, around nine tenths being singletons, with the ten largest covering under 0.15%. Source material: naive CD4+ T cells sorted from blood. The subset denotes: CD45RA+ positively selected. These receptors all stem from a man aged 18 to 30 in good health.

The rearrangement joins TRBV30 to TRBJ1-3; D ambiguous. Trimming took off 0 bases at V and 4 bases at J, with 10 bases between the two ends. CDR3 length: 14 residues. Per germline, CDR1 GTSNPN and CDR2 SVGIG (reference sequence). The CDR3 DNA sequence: TGTGCCTGGAGTGTACTGTCGCCGGGAAACACCATATATTTT. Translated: CAWSVLSPGNTIYF.

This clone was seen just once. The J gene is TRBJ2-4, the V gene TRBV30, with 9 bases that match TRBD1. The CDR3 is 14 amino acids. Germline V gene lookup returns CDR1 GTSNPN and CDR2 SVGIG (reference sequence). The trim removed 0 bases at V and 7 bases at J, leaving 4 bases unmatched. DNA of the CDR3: TGTGCCTGGAGTGTCGGGACAGGGCAGAACATTCAGTACTTC. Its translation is CAWSVGTGQNIQYF.